This entry lists 5 T cell receptor beta chains sequenced from one sample in a study of T cells in Graves' hyperthyroidism and ophthalmopathy. It was RNA transcripts that yielded the amplified TCR beta CDR3 regions. First-round RT-PCR targeting the TCR CDR3 was performed with the HTBI primer set. Each CDR3 protein gets one entry after TCRdb re-called the multiplex PCR reads with MiXCR. The repertoire holds hundreds of thousands of distinct CDR3 sequences, with roughly 14% as singletons. The sequenced sample was blood. The receptor set was obtained from a woman in her thirties or forties with Graves' ophthalmopathy.

This clonotype was seen many times. The V call is TRBV15, the J call TRBJ2-3, with 7 nucleotides matching TRBD1. The J segment lost 4 bases and the V segment lost 1 base, leaving 5 bases of the junction unmatched. The CDR3 runs to 15 residues. The germline V gene encodes CDR1 LNHNV and CDR2 YYDKDF (reference sequence). CDR3 region: CATSRGQGGSDTQYF. CDR3 coding DNA: TGTGCCACCAGCAGAGGACAGGGCGGGTCAGATACGCAGTATTTT.

This clonotype came up a few times. The gene calls are TRBV6-1 and TRBJ2-7; the match to TRBD2 covers 7 bases. Germline V lookup: CDR1 MNHNS, CDR2 SASEGT. After removal of 5 bases from V and 7 bases from J, the junction contained 17 bases not matched to a gene. The CDR3 covers 16 residues. The CDR3 sequence: CASSPGGPGILWEQYF. The CDR3 DNA reads as TGTGCCAGCAGTCCGGGAGGACCAGGGATATTATGGGAGCAGTACTTC.

This clonotype has ten or more counts. The chain carries TRBV20-1 and TRBJ2-5; D is unclear. This CDR3 contains 12 residues. V was shortened by 6 bases and J by 2 bases, with 10 bases between the two germline ends. Germline lookup yields CDR1 DFQATT and CDR2 SNEGSKA (reference sequence). CDR3 in DNA: TGCAGTGCCGGCGTGGGGCAAGAGACCCAGTACTTC. Translating gives CSAGVGQETQYF.

This clonotype was counted a few times. V gene TRBV6-2 or TRBV6-3 combines with J gene TRBJ2-1; D uncertain. Germline V gives CDR1 MNHEY, CDR2 SVGEGT. Trimming cost V 5 bases and J 5 bases, with 1 base left between them. CDR3 length: 10 residues. In DNA form, the CDR3 reads TGTGCCAGCAGTAACAATGAGCAGTTCTTC. This encodes CASSNNEQFF.

This clonotype has just one count. The J gene is TRBJ2-5, the V gene TRBV11-2; 14 bases agree with TRBD2. Germline V CDR1 and CDR2: SGHAT, FQNNGV. The CDR3 length is 18 residues. V gave up 5 bases and J gave up 0 bases; unmatched junction bases: 8. The CDR3 DNA reads as TGTGCCAGCAGCGTAGGGACTAGCGGGAGAAGGGACCAAGAGACCCAGTACTTC. Residues: CASSVGTSGRRDQETQYF.